This T cell receptor beta chain was recovered during a study of control samples from healthy donors and cancer patients. Germline CDR1 WNHNN, CDR2 SYGVQD (reference sequence). The CDR3 is made up of 16 amino acids. Trimming cost V 3 bases and J 0 bases, with 12 bases left between them. TCRdb's copy holds only in-frame clones and misses some; the assay was immunoSEQ multiplex PCR. The repertoire holds 170,000 or so clones, roughly 94% seen once, with 1.3% in the top ten. This sequence joins TRBV10-1 and TRBJ2-1; possibly TRBD1 or TRBD2 for D (6 bases each). The sample taken for sequencing was blood. The sequence came from a woman younger than 35 in good health. The CDR3 sequence is CASSDRGPSSYNEQFF. The CDR3 coding sequence is TGCGCCAGCAGTGACCGGGGGCCGAGCTCCTACAATGAGCAGTTCTTC.